The 14 T cell receptor beta chains reported below all come from one sample, sequenced in a study of cytomegalovirus exposure and HLA in healthy donors. Amplification used 60 Vbeta primers and 13 Jbeta primers. Only in-frame clones appear in the TCRdb table, and some are missing; sequencing was by immunoSEQ multiplex PCR. The table has around 180,000 clones, about 80% seen once; the top ten hold 0.69%. The sequencing input was PBMCs. Receptor source: a woman aged 40 to 49 in good health and CMV-seronegative.

This clone has only a few counts. This sequence joins TRBV7-9 and TRBJ1-4; D is ambiguous. Trimming removed 8 bases from V and 7 bases from J, with 14 bases in between. The CDR3 is 13 amino acids. Germline V gene sequence: CDR1 SEHNR, CDR2 FQNEAQ (reference sequence). CDR3 DNA: TGTGCCAGCGTACCGGGTGGAGGTGAAAAACTGTTTTTT. Its protein product is CASVPGGGEKLFF.

The V gene is TRBV23-1, the J gene TRBJ2-7; TRBD1 agrees at 10 bases. TRBV23-1 is identified as an open reading frame with a role that is uncertain. The CDR3 contains 13 residues. After removal of 7 bases from V and 6 bases from J, the junction contained 6 bases not matched to a gene. The CDR3 DNA reads as TGCGCCAGCACCAGGACAGGGGGTGGCGAGCAGTACTTC. Translation: CASTRTGGGEQYF.

This clone was seen a handful of times. The rearrangement joins TRBV5-1 to TRBJ2-5; D unclear. Germline V lookup: CDR1 SGHRS, CDR2 YFSETQ. The CDR3 loop spans 11 amino acids. The V end was cut by 5 bases, the J end by 5 bases, with 7 bases between. The CDR3 spells CASRIRETQYF. Written as DNA, the CDR3 is TGCGCCAGCAGAATCAGGGAGACCCAGTACTTC.

The chain uses TRBV10-3 and TRBJ2-6, with 12 bases matching TRBD2. CDR1 and CDR2 (germline): ENHRY, SYGVKD. This CDR3 spans 18 amino acids. V trimming: 4 bases; J trimming: 0 bases; junction bases outside the gene matches: 4. The CDR3 DNA reads TGTGCCATCAGTGGTCTAGCGGGGGGGCGCTCTGGGGCCAACGTCCTGACTTTC. Translation gives CAISGLAGGRSGANVLTF.

This chain uses TRBV5-1 with TRBJ2-5, with D perhaps matching TRBD2 (5 bases). Trimming took 6 bases from V and 2 from J, leaving 8 bases between them. CDR1 SGHRS and CDR2 YFSETQ come from the germline V gene. The CDR3 loop spans 12 amino acids. The CDR3 loop is CASTGEQETQYF. DNA for the CDR3: TGCGCCAGCACCGGGGAGCAAGAGACCCAGTACTTC. Using reference TRBV5-1 and TRBJ2-5 for the parts outside the CDR3, the full variable domain is KAGVTQTPRYLIKTRGQQVTLSCSPISGHRSVSWYQQTPGQGLQFLFEYFSETQRNKGNFPGRFSGRQFSNSRSEMNVSTLELGDSALYLCASTGEQETQYFGPGTRLLVL.

The chain links TRBV18 to TRBJ2-4, with 13 bases identical to TRBD2. The CDR3 is 19 amino acids. Germline V gene lookup returns CDR1 KGHSH and CDR2 LQKENI. V lost 5 bases, J lost 0 bases, and 10 bases stayed unmatched. CDR3: CASSAWGTSGTLAKNIQYF. The CDR3 DNA follows: TGTGCCAGCTCAGCCTGGGGGACTAGCGGGACGTTAGCCAAAAACATTCAGTACTTC.

This chain connects TRBV29-1 to TRBJ2-1; D is possibly TRBD1 (5 bases). The ends were cut back, 2 bases at V and 0 bases at J, with 8 bases in the middle. CDR1 is SQVTM and CDR2 is ANQGSEA in the germline V gene. This CDR3 is 14 amino acids long. The chain's CDR3 is CSVELQGSYNEQFF. CDR3 in DNA: TGCAGCGTTGAACTGCAGGGCTCCTACAATGAGCAGTTCTTC.

This sequence joins TRBV4-1 and TRBJ2-3; TRBD1 matches 8 bases. CDR3 size: 18 residues. V was pared by 2 bases and J by 9 bases, with 19 bases of the junction left unmatched. The germline gives CDR1 MGHRA, CDR2 YSYEKL. CDR3 residues: CASSQKSFPGQANPTQYF. The CDR3 nucleotides read TGCGCCAGCAGCCAAAAATCTTTCCCGGGACAGGCCAACCCAACGCAGTATTTT.

This chain links TRBV9 with TRBJ1-1; D may be TRBD1 (5 bases). The germline V gene encodes CDR1 SGDLS and CDR2 YYNGEE. Trimming took off 2 bases at V and 5 bases at J, with 10 bases between the two ends. The CDR3 contains 13 residues. The CDR3 nucleotides are TGTGCCAGCAGCGTCCGGGAGGGGACTGAAGCTTTCTTT. Encoded protein: CASSVREGTEAFF.

The chain carries TRBV7-9 and TRBJ1-1; D possibly corresponds to TRBD1 (5 bases). The CDR3 extends over 13 amino acids. The V end lost 6 bases, the J end lost 1 base, and 9 bases lay between the germline ends. Germline V gives CDR1 SEHNR, CDR2 FQNEAQ (reference sequence). The CDR3: CASRPTGNTEAFF. The CDR3 DNA follows: TGTGCCAGCAGGCCTACAGGGAACACTGAAGCTTTCTTT.

This clone was recorded once. The genes are TRBV28 and TRBJ1-1, with D unclear. V was trimmed by 7 bases and J by 2 bases, leaving 11 bases between them. The CDR3 sequence is 13 residues long. In germline, CDR1 is MDHEN, CDR2 SYDVKM. CDR3 coding DNA: TGTGCCAGCATCAAGAGCACTAACACTGAAGCTTTCTTT. Translated: CASIKSTNTEAFF.

This clone was seen once. The rearrangement uses TRBV9 and TRBJ2-7; D is unresolved. In germline, CDR1 is SGDLS, CDR2 YYNGEE. CDR3 length equals 14 residues. V dropped 0 bases and J dropped 9 bases, with 16 bases sitting between them. CDR3 bases: TGTGCCAGCAGCGTAGAGTTGGGCCAGATGACGCAGTACTTC. Its translation is CASSVELGQMTQYF.

The chain links TRBV30 to TRBJ1-5; no clear D. The germline V and J ends were trimmed by 2 bases and 4 bases, with 9 bases remaining between them. From germline, CDR1 is GTSNPN and CDR2 SVGIG (reference sequence). The CDR3 is 13 residues long. The CDR3 reads CAWSPRGNQPQHF. CDR3 nucleotide sequence: TGTGCCTGGAGTCCCCGGGGTAATCAGCCCCAGCATTTT. The full variable domain, in which reference TRBV30 and TRBJ1-5 provide the parts outside the CDR3, is SQTIHQWPATLVQPVGSPLSLECTVEGTSNPNLYWYRQAAGRGLQLLFYSVGIGQISSEVPQNLSASRPQDRQFILSSKKLLLSDSGFYLCAWSPRGNQPQHFGDGTRLSIL.

The chain recombines TRBV11-3 with TRBJ2-4; 8 bases line up with TRBD1. This CDR3 region has 15 residues. The germline CDR1 and CDR2 sequences are SGHNT and YENEEA. V lost 5 bases to trimming and J lost 6 bases; unmatched junction nucleotides: 9. CDR3 region: CASSAFFDRGNIQYF. The CDR3 DNA reads as TGTGCCAGCAGCGCCTTTTTTGACAGGGGAAACATTCAGTACTTC.